These 9 T cell receptor beta chains were sequenced from one sample in a study of T-cell reconstitution after alpha-beta-depleted transplantation in children. Unique molecular identifiers featured in how the TCRbeta library was prepared. TCRdb re-derived calls from the PCR reads in MiXCR, one entry per CDR3 protein. The sample contains hundreds of thousands of distinct CDR3 sequences, 15% to 20% of which appear only once. The material sequenced was PBMCs, mostly from graft donor cells, taken 360 days after TCRalphabeta/CD19-depleted stem cell transplant. These receptor sequences come from a boy in the first two years of life who had a stem cell transplant for Wiskott-Aldrich syndrome, so the T cells may come from the graft donor.

This chain uses TRBV29-1 with TRBJ2-2, with TRBD1 matching 8 bases. The V segment lost 8 bases and the J segment 6 bases; nucleotides outside the gene matches: 5. The V gene's germline CDR1 is SQVTM and CDR2 ANQGSEA. The CDR3 length is 12 residues. This CDR3 reads CSLRTGPGELFF. In DNA, the CDR3 is TGCAGCCTCCGGACAGGGCCCGGGGAGCTGTTTTTT.

This clonotype appeared a single time. The chain carries TRBV24-1 and TRBJ2-6; D unclear. Per the germline V gene, CDR1 is KGHDR and CDR2 is SFDVKD. There are 16 residues in the CDR3. Deletions cut 7 bases from V and 0 bases from J, with 12 bases between. The CDR3: CATRANGPSGANVLTF. The CDR3, as DNA: TGTGCCACCAGGGCAAACGGGCCCTCTGGGGCCAACGTCCTGACTTTC.

A few counts support this clonotype. The chain is built from TRBV20-1 and TRBJ1-1, with D unclear. Germline assignment: CDR1 DFQATT and CDR2 SNEGSKA (reference sequence). CDR3 length equals 13 residues. The V end was cut by 5 bases, the J end by 5 bases, with 15 bases between. The CDR3 sequence: CSARKSLTTEAFF. As DNA, the CDR3 is TGCAGTGCTCGGAAGTCTTTGACAACTGAAGCTTTCTTT.

This clonotype was counted at least ten times. The chain recombines TRBV6-5 with TRBJ2-2; D unresolved. Trimming took 2 bases from V and 4 from J, leaving 5 bases between them. The CDR3 runs to 13 residues. Germline CDR1 MNHEY, CDR2 SVGAGI. The CDR3 region is CASSYGITGELFF. The CDR3 DNA follows: TGTGCCAGCAGTTACGGAATCACCGGGGAGCTGTTTTTT.

V and J are TRBV2 and TRBJ2-1, with 8 bases aligning to TRBD2. Per germline, CDR1 SNHLY and CDR2 FYNNEI. This CDR3 region has 17 residues. The junction had 18 bases not matched to a gene; V was cut back by 6 bases and J by 8 bases. CDR3 nucleotide sequence: TGTGCCAGCAGGGGAAGCGGGGGCCCAATATACATCGATGAGCAGTTCTTC. This translates into CASRGSGGPIYIDEQFF. The whole variable domain, filled in from reference TRBV2 and TRBJ2-1, reads EPEVTQTPSHQVTQMGQEVILRCVPISNHLYFYWYRQILGQKVEFLVSFYNNEISEKSEIFDDQFSVERPDGSNFTLKIRSTKLEDSAMYFCASRGSGGPIYIDEQFFGPGTRLTVL.

The chain joins TRBV25-1 to TRBJ2-5; perhaps TRBD2 as D (5 bases). CDR3 length equals 14 residues. Between the trimmed V and J ends, which lost 4 bases and 0 bases, there was a span of 9 bases. Germline assignment: CDR1 MGHDK and CDR2 SYGVNS. The CDR3, as DNA: TGTGCCAGCAGTGCGCGGGCTTACCAAGAGACCCAGTACTTC. It yields the protein CASSARAYQETQYF. The variable domain in full, completed from reference TRBV25-1 and TRBJ2-5, reads EADIYQTPRYLVIGTGKKITLECSQTMGHDKMYWYQQDPGMELHLIHYSYGVNSTEKGDLSSESTVSRIRTEHFPLTLESARPSHTSQYLCASSARAYQETQYFGPGTRLLVL.

This chain uses TRBV7-2 with TRBJ2-3; 10 positions match TRBD2. Germline trimming cut 5 bases from V and 4 bases from J; bases unmatched to any gene: 9. From germline, CDR1 is SGHTA and CDR2 FQGNSA. The CDR3 extends over 16 amino acids. CDR3 sequence: CASSSSSGRGSDTQYF. In nucleotides, the CDR3 is TGTGCCAGCAGCAGCTCTAGCGGGAGAGGCTCAGATACGCAGTATTTT.

The V and J genes are TRBV5-1 and TRBJ2-3, with 10 nucleotides matching TRBD2. Trimming took 2 bases from V and 4 from J; bases not matched to a gene: 7. The CDR3 loop spans 16 amino acids. In germline, CDR1 is SGHRS, CDR2 YFSETQ. Written as DNA, the CDR3 is TGCGCCAGCAGCTTTCTAGCGGGGGCGCCCTCAGATACGCAGTATTTT. Amino acids: CASSFLAGAPSDTQYF.

Regarding this clonotype: The junction departs from germline at one end; a sequencing error may be responsible. The chain employs TRBV24-1 and TRBJ2-7; possible D gene TRBD1, 5 bases. This CDR3 spans 12 amino acids. CDR1 KGHDR and CDR2 SFDVKD come from the germline V gene. Here the CDR3 DNA reads TGTGCCACCTGTGATTCAGGGTACGAGCAGTACTTC. Translated: CATCDSGYEQYF.